One T cell receptor (beta chain) is described in this entry. Antigen specificity is unknown. Method: immunoSEQ multiplex PCR; TCRdb's copy keeps in-frame clones and lacks some. Of approximately 150,000 clones listed, about nine tenths were seen once; the top ten hold 1.6%. The data belong to a study of T cell responses to AZD1222 COVID-19 vaccine. Turning to the study itself: Second-dose groups at about 4 or about 12 weeks were pooled.

Study findings and constraints: A reported finding is that nearly half of spike-specific TCRs target unmutated variant regions. White British people made up most donors, females outnumbered males, and clonal diversity was possibly underestimated. Vaccine-associated CD4 TCRs spanned spike, dominant at 160-218 and 743-854.

V gave up 0 bases and J gave up 3 bases, with 6 bases separating them. This CDR3 contains 13 residues. CDR1 and CDR2 (germline): LNHNV, YYDKDF (reference sequence). Here the sequenced sample was peripheral blood, taken on day 0 of AZD1222 vaccination. This receptor was obtained from an adult in good health. The genes are TRBV15 and TRBJ2-7; D uncertain. The CDR3 coding sequence is TGTGCCACCAGCAGAGACAGTTTCTACGAGCAGTACTTC. It yields the protein CATSRDSFYEQYF.